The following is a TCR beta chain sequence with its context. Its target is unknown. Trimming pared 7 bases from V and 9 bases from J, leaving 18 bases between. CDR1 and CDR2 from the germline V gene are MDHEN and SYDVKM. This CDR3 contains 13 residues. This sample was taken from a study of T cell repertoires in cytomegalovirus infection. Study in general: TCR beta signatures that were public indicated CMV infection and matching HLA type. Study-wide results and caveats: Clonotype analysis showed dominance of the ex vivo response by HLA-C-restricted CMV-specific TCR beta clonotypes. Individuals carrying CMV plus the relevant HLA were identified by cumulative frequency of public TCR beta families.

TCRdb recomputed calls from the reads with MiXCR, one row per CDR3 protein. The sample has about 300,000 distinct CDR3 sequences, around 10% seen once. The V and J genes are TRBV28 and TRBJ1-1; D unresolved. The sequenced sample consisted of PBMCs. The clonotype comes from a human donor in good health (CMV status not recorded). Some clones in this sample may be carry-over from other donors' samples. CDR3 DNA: TGTGCCAGCAAGTTCTATGGTACTGAAAAAGCTTTCTTT. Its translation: CASKFYGTEKAFF.